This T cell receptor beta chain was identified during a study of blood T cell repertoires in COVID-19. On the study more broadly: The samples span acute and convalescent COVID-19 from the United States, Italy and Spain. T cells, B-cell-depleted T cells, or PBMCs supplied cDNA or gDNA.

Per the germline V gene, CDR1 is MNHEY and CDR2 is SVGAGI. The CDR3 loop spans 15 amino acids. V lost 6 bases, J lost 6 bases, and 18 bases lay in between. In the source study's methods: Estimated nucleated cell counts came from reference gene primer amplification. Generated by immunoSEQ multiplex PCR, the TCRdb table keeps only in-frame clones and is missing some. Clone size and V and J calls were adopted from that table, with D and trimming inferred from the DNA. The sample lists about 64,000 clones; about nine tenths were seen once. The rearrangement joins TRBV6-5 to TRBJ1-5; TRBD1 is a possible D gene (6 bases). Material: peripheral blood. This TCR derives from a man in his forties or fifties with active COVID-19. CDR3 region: CASRVTGSSSQPQHF. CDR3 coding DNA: TGTGCCAGCAGGGTAACAGGGAGTTCTAGTCAGCCCCAGCATTTT.